A single sample gave rise to the 21 T cell receptor beta chains below, sequenced in a study of beta chain features in type 1 diabetes (dated by TCRdb to the late 2010s). What the research found in general, with its limitations: Type 1 diabetes patients showed a moderate but significant shortening of TCRB CDR3 length in all four CD4+ subsets.

The library came from the immunoSEQ multiplex PCR assay. All of the isolated RNA was reverse transcribed with the High Capacity cDNA Reverse Transcription Kit, so expressed TCRB transcripts were sequenced. TCRdb provides this immuneACCESS table in a form limited to in-frame rearrangements. Some clones are lacking; in checked studies, under half of them reflect an unresolved V gene, and why the rest are absent is not known. Here the sample has more than 100,000 clones; roughly 10% occur a single time. The ten largest clones take up around 0.7% of the sample. These receptors lack a known antigen. Sequencing input: central memory CD4+ T cells from blood. These receptors originate from a young man with type 1 diabetes.

The V gene is TRBV5-4, the J gene TRBJ2-3, with D unclear. In germline, CDR1 is SGHNT, CDR2 YYREEE (reference sequence). The CDR3 consists of 14 residues. With 2 bases removed from V and 6 bases from J, the gap between germline ends came to 13 bases. The CDR3, as DNA: TGTGCCAGCAGCTTTGACCTCGGCGGCGATACGCAGTATTTT. It specifies CASSFDLGGDTQYF.

This clone was observed a handful of times. This sequence joins TRBV7-9 and TRBJ1-2, with no clear D. The CDR3 spans 13 residues. V lost 4 bases to trimming and J lost 8 bases, with 14 bases between them. Germline lookup yields CDR1 SEHNR and CDR2 FQNEAQ (reference sequence). The CDR3 region has the DNA TGTGCCAGCAGCTCCTCTCTCCGGCGGGGCTACACCTTC. Translated: CASSSSLRRGYTF.

This clone showed up just a few times. V and J are TRBV27 and TRBJ1-6; 7 bases are shared with TRBD1. The CDR3 sequence is 15 residues long. CDR1 MNHEY and CDR2 SMNVEV come from the germline V gene (reference sequence). Unmatched junction bases numbered 5, after V lost 2 bases and J lost 7 bases. CDR3 sequence reads: CASSLKGARNSPLHF. DNA of the CDR3: TGTGCCAGCAGTTTAAAGGGGGCGCGGAATTCACCCCTCCACTTT.

This clone showed up just a few times. The CDR3 DNA reads TGTGCCAGCGGAATGACGGGGGTTGGGGCCAACGTCCTGACTTTC. It encodes CASGMTGVGANVLTF. V usage is TRBV13 and J usage is TRBJ2-6; a possible D gene is TRBD2 (6 bases). The CDR3 consists of 15 residues. Between the trimmed V and J ends, which lost 8 bases and 3 bases, there was a span of 14 bases. Germline CDR1 is PRHDT and CDR2 is FYEKMQ (reference sequence).

This chain joins TRBV2 and TRBJ1-1; unclear D gene. CDR1 and CDR2 from the germline V gene are SNHLY and FYNNEI. The CDR3 runs 13 residues. Trimming cost V 6 bases and J 0 bases, with 8 bases left between them. CDR3 DNA: TGTGCCAGCAGGAACGAGGTGAACACTGAAGCTTTCTTT. It encodes CASRNEVNTEAFF.

V usage is TRBV4-1 and J usage is TRBJ2-2; no clear D. This CDR3 spans 15 amino acids. V gave up 1 base and J gave up 6 bases, with 12 bases separating them. Germline-derived CDR1 and CDR2 are MGHRA and YSYEKL. The CDR3 loop is CASSQAFTGSGELFF. The CDR3 DNA is TGCGCCAGCAGCCAAGCCTTTACCGGGTCCGGGGAGCTGTTTTTT.

This clone was recorded once. This chain links TRBV2 with TRBJ2-5; 10 bases align to TRBD2. This CDR3 has 14 residues. V was clipped by 9 bases and J by 4 bases; unmatched bases: 8. The germline V gene encodes CDR1 SNHLY and CDR2 FYNNEI. CDR3 region: CASQRTSGLETQYF. The CDR3 nucleotides read TGTGCCAGTCAGAGGACTAGCGGTCTAGAGACCCAGTACTTC.

This clone appeared a few times. The rearrangement uses TRBV7-3 and TRBJ1-1, with 7 bases aligning to TRBD1. Germline CDR1 is SGHTA and CDR2 is FQGTGA. The CDR3 covers 14 residues. Trimming cost V 6 bases and J 1 base; bases outside gene matches: 5. CDR3 loop: CASSSDRANTEAFF. CDR3 nucleotides: TGTGCCAGCAGTTCCGACAGGGCGAACACTGAAGCTTTCTTT.

This clone turned up a few times. The V call is TRBV20-1, the J call TRBJ1-5, with 8 bases identical to TRBD1. Germline values: CDR1 DFQATT, CDR2 SNEGSKA (reference sequence). V lost 7 bases, J lost 11 bases, and 7 bases stayed unmatched. This CDR3 region has 11 residues. The CDR3 DNA reads as TGCAGTGTCGCACAGGGGGAAGCCCAGCATTTT. This codes for CSVAQGEAQHF.

The chain joins TRBV9 to TRBJ1-1, with 8 bases that match TRBD1. V shed 3 bases, J shed 4 bases, and the junction held 8 bases outside the gene matches. CDR3 length equals 15 residues. Germline CDR1 and CDR2: SGDLS and YYNGEE. The CDR3 loop is CASSGGDRRSTEAFF. The DNA for the CDR3 is TGTGCCAGCAGCGGAGGGGACAGGCGATCCACTGAAGCTTTCTTT.

The rearrangement uses TRBV19 and TRBJ1-5; 10 nucleotides match TRBD1. This CDR3 is built from 14 residues. With 2 bases clipped from V and 7 bases from J, the junction kept 2 bases outside the gene matches. Germline V CDR1 and CDR2: LNHDA, SQIVND (reference sequence). As DNA, the CDR3 is TGTGCCAGTAGTATAAGGACAGGGGGGCAGCCCCAGCATTTT. Amino acids: CASSIRTGGQPQHF.

This clone was seen a few times. V usage is TRBV28 and J usage is TRBJ1-5; perhaps TRBD1 as D (6 bases). Germline V gene data show CDR1 as MDHEN and CDR2 as SYDVKM. V was cut by 6 bases and J by 0 bases, with 15 bases left in between. This CDR3 comprises 16 residues. In DNA form, the CDR3 reads TGTGCCAGCAGACTCAAGGACAGCATTAGCAATCAGCCCCAGCATTTT. It codes for CASRLKDSISNQPQHF. The variable domain in full, with the rest retrieved from reference TRBV28 and TRBJ1-5, is DVKVTQSSRYLVKRTGEKVFLECVQDMDHENMFWYRQDPGLGLRLIYFSYDVKMKEKGDIPEGYSVSREKKERFSLILESASTNQTSMYLCASRLKDSISNQPQHFGDGTRLSIL.

This clone was counted only a few times. J is TRBJ1-2 and V is TRBV7-2; TRBD1 might be the D (6 bases). The CDR3 spans 12 residues. CDR1 SGHTA and CDR2 FQGNSA come from the germline V gene. Trimming left V 0 bases short and J 8 bases short, with 7 bases between. The CDR3 reads CASSLAQGGYTF. As DNA, the CDR3 is TGTGCCAGCAGCTTAGCACAGGGAGGCTACACCTTC.

This clone appeared a few times. The chain uses TRBV10-3 and TRBJ2-6; 8 bases agree with TRBD2. V lost 2 bases to trimming and J lost 0 bases; unmatched junction nucleotides: 9. In germline, CDR1 is ENHRY, CDR2 SYGVKD. CDR3 length equals 19 residues. The DNA for the CDR3 is TGTGCCATCAGTGAGGGGAAGAGCGGGGGACCCTCTGGGGCCAACGTCCTGACTTTC. This translates into CAISEGKSGGPSGANVLTF.

The sample holds many counts of this clone. The V and J genes are TRBV29-1 and TRBJ2-1; D call uncertain. V lost 8 bases and J lost 8, with 10 bases in between. The CDR3 sequence is 10 residues long. CDR1 is SQVTM and CDR2 is ANQGSEA in the germline V gene. CDR3 bases: TGCAGCACAGACACGGATGAGCAGTTCTTC. Translation: CSTDTDEQFF.

This clone showed up just a few times. The rearrangement links TRBV6-9 to TRBJ2-7; 7 bases match TRBD1. Trimming cost V 8 bases and J 9 bases; bases outside gene matches: 19. The CDR3 has 15 residues. From germline, CDR1 is MNHGY and CDR2 SVAAGI. The DNA of the CDR3 is TGTGCCAGCGGCCCGCCCGGGACAGCCATACGAGTGCAGTACTTC. Protein sequence: CASGPPGTAIRVQYF.

This clone was observed a few times. V is TRBV6-5 and J is TRBJ1-6, with 9 bases that match TRBD1. V shed 2 bases and J 10 bases; nucleotides not matched to a gene: 3. The CDR3 consists of 14 residues. The germline CDR1 and CDR2 sequences are MNHEY and SVGAGI. The CDR3 sequence is CASSYGTGRSPLHF. Here the CDR3 DNA reads TGTGCCAGCAGTTACGGGACAGGGAGATCACCCCTCCACTTT.

The rearrangement joins TRBV2 to TRBJ1-2; D gene unclear. Germline CDR1 SNHLY, CDR2 FYNNEI. The CDR3 runs to 12 residues. V lost 6 bases and J 8 bases, leaving 13 bases between the germline ends. In DNA form, the CDR3 reads TGTGCCAGCAGGACTGGATGGGAGGGCTACACCTTC. Translation gives CASRTGWEGYTF.

The V call is TRBV5-4, the J call TRBJ2-1, with 8 bases lining up with TRBD2. Looked up from germline, CDR1 is SGHNT and CDR2 is YYREEE (reference sequence). The CDR3 length is 15 residues. The V gene end was trimmed by 4 bases and the J gene end by 9 bases; junction bases not matched to a gene: 12. CDR3 DNA: TGTGCCAGCAGCCGGTTACCGGGAGCGGGGGTTGAGCAGTTCTTC. Amino acid sequence: CASSRLPGAGVEQFF. Based on the CDR3 plus reference TRBV5-4 and TRBJ2-1, the full variable domain is ETGVTQSPTHLIKTRGQQVTLRCSSQSGHNTVSWYQQALGQGPQFIFQYYREEENGRGNFPPRFSGLQFPNYSSELNVNALELDDSALYLCASSRLPGAGVEQFFGPGTRLTVL.

The rearrangement uses TRBV7-8 and TRBJ2-1; perhaps TRBD2 as D (6 bases). From germline, CDR1 is SGHVS and CDR2 FQNEAQ. The CDR3 extends over 15 amino acids. Trimming stripped 5 bases from V and 0 bases from J, with 11 bases between. The CDR3 reads CASSQGLLSYNEQFF. CDR3 DNA: TGTGCCAGCAGCCAGGGACTCCTCTCCTACAATGAGCAGTTCTTC.

This chain links TRBV29-1 with TRBJ1-1; TRBD1 matches at 8 bases. Per germline, CDR1 SQVTM and CDR2 ANQGSEA. CDR3 length: 13 amino acids. V shed 1 base, J shed 6 bases, and the junction held 4 bases outside the gene matches. The CDR3 here is CSVEGTGRSEAFF. CDR3 sequence (DNA): TGCAGCGTTGAAGGGACAGGGAGGTCTGAAGCTTTCTTT.